The present T cell receptor beta chain was sequenced within a study of T cells in Graves' hyperthyroidism and ophthalmopathy. Across the whole study: At initial diagnosis, before any treatment had begun, peripheral blood was obtained. Points from the study as a whole: The model predicted ophthalmopathy a median roughly 6.5 months before onset.

Researchers amplified the TCR beta CDR3 regions from RNA transcripts. HTBI primers were used for first-round RT-PCR of the TCR CDR3. TCRdb reprocessed the multiplex PCR reads with MiXCR, giving one entry per CDR3 protein. The sample records some 490,000 distinct CDR3 sequences, about 22% being singletons. The CDR3 has 18 residues. V was clipped by 2 bases and J by 0 bases; unmatched bases: 12. CDR1 and CDR2 (germline): SGHTA, FQGTGA. Details on this clonotype: Its antigen is not identified.

The J gene is TRBJ1-1, the V gene TRBV7-3; TRBD1 agrees at 7 bases. This receptor was identified in a woman aged 70 to 79 with Graves' ophthalmopathy. Specimen: blood. In DNA, the CDR3 is TGTGCCAGCAGCTTATTCAAGTGGGGACAGAAGATGAACACTGAAGCTTTCTTT. Translated, it gives CASSLFKWGQKMNTEAFF.